Each of the 20 T cell receptor beta chains below was sequenced from the same sample in a study of blood T cell repertoires in COVID-19. The assay was immunoSEQ multiplex PCR, and TCRdb's table has in-frame clones only and misses some. The table records under 250,000 clones, roughly 82% of them present only once. Specimen: peripheral blood. Receptors were obtained from a woman older than 75 with COVID-19, enrolled during active disease.

The J gene is TRBJ2-2, the V gene TRBV19; tentatively, D is TRBD2 (5 bases). V lost 3 bases to trimming and J lost 7 bases, with 12 bases between them. This CDR3 spans 14 amino acids. CDR1 and CDR2 from the germline V gene are LNHDA and SQIVND (reference sequence). CDR3 sequence (DNA): TGTGCCAGTAGTATGGAGGTCAGGAGCGGGGAGCTGTTTTTT. Encoded protein: CASSMEVRSGELFF.

This sequence joins TRBV7-2 and TRBJ1-3; 11 nucleotides agree with TRBD1. V shed 4 bases and J 8 bases; nucleotides not matched to a gene: 4. This CDR3 region has 14 residues. CDR1 and CDR2 (germline): SGHTA, FQGNSA. The chain's CDR3 is CASSSGQGGDTIYF. In nucleotides, the CDR3 is TGTGCCAGCAGCTCGGGACAGGGGGGTGACACCATATATTTT.

The V gene is TRBV27, the J gene TRBJ2-5; 7 bases align to TRBD2. The CDR3 has 15 amino acids. Germline V lookup: CDR1 MNHEY, CDR2 SMNVEV (reference sequence). V gave up 4 bases and J gave up 2 bases; unmatched junction bases: 7. CDR3 residues: CASSSPGGSQETQYF. In DNA form, the CDR3 reads TGTGCCAGCAGTTCCCCGGGAGGCTCTCAAGAGACCCAGTACTTC.

The rearrangement uses TRBV7-3 and TRBJ1-3; maybe TRBD1 (5 bases). The CDR3 runs 14 residues. V was clipped by 5 bases and J by 3 bases, with 11 bases between them. The germline CDR1 and CDR2 sequences are SGHTA and FQGTGA. CDR3 amino acids: CASSPGTGGNTIYF. CDR3 nucleotides: TGTGCCAGCAGCCCGGGGACTGGTGGAAACACCATATATTTT. The full variable domain, completed using reference TRBV7-3 and TRBJ1-3, is GAGVSQTPSNKVTEKGKYVELRCDPISGHTALYWYRQSLGQGPEFLIYFQGTGAADDSGLPNDRFFAVRPEGSVSTLKIQRTERGDSAVYLCASSPGTGGNTIYFGEGSWLTVV.

The CDR3 sequence: CASSPQSGIAAYEQYF. The CDR3 DNA reads TGTGCCAGCAGCCCTCAGTCCGGAATAGCGGCATACGAGCAGTACTTC. This rearrangement joins TRBV7-2 to TRBJ2-7; possibly TRBD2 for D (6 bases). Germline-derived CDR1 and CDR2 are SGHTA and FQGNSA. V was clipped by 5 bases and J by 4 bases, with 21 bases between them. The length of the CDR3 is 16 residues.

This clone has more than one count but fewer than ten. This same CDR3 is encoded by further DNA sequences in the sample. The V and J genes are TRBV7-2 and TRBJ2-7; D ambiguous. V was pared by 7 bases and J by 2 bases, with 6 bases between. The CDR3 runs 11 residues. The germline gives CDR1 SGHTA, CDR2 FQGNSA. CDR3 in amino acids: CASTPAYEQYF. CDR3 DNA sequence: TGTGCCAGCACCCCGGCCTACGAGCAGTACTTC.

This chain connects TRBV3-1 (or the pseudogene TRBV3-2) to TRBJ1-4; 8 positions agree with TRBD1. The trim removed 0 bases at V and 8 bases at J, leaving 8 bases unmatched. The germline V gene has CDR1 LGHDT and CDR2 YNNKEL (reference sequence). The CDR3 consists of 16 residues. The CDR3 DNA reads TGTGCCAGCAGCCAAGACCCAGGGGGCCTAAACGAAAAACTGTTTTTT. As protein: CASSQDPGGLNEKLFF.

V usage is TRBV28 and J usage is TRBJ1-1; D perhaps matches TRBD1 (5 bases). V dropped 7 bases and J dropped 3 bases, with 12 bases sitting between them. Germline CDR1 and CDR2: MDHEN and SYDVKM. The CDR3 is made up of 13 amino acids. CDR3 residues: CASTPGGYTEAFF. CDR3 nucleotide sequence: TGTGCCAGCACTCCCGGGGGGTACACTGAAGCTTTCTTT.

The chain links TRBV5-1 to TRBJ1-2; a possible D gene is TRBD1 (5 bases). The V end was cut by 1 base, the J end by 6 bases, with 7 bases between. The V gene's germline CDR1 is SGHRS and CDR2 YFSETQ. CDR3 length equals 12 residues. The CDR3 DNA reads as TGCGCCAGCAGCTTGACAGGAAATGGCTACACCTTC. The encoded protein is CASSLTGNGYTF.

This rearrangement joins TRBV9 to TRBJ1-5; the match to TRBD1 covers 7 bases. Trimming cost V 5 bases and J 6 bases; bases outside gene matches: 8. CDR3 length: 14 residues. The V gene's germline CDR1 is SGDLS and CDR2 YYNGEE. DNA for the CDR3: TGTGCCAGCAGGGAACAGGGGATGGGTCAGCCCCAGCATTTT. Amino acids: CASREQGMGQPQHF. Full variable domain (rest looked up from reference TRBV9 and TRBJ1-5): DSGVTQTPKHLITATGQRVTLRCSPRSGDLSVYWYQQSLDQGLQFLIQYYNGEERAKGNILERFSAQQFPDLHSELNLSSLELGDSALYFCASREQGMGQPQHFGDGTRLSIL.

The chain employs TRBV7-2 and TRBJ2-5; 7 bases are shared with TRBD2. The CDR3 runs to 13 residues. V trimming: 5 bases; J trimming: 4 bases; junction bases outside the gene matches: 4. CDR1 and CDR2 from the germline V gene are SGHTA and FQGNSA. The CDR3 loop is CASSPRGVETQYF. CDR3 coding DNA: TGTGCCAGCAGCCCCCGGGGGGTAGAGACCCAGTACTTC.

This sequence joins TRBV7-9 and TRBJ2-5, with 7 bases fitting TRBD1. Germline V gene data show CDR1 as SEHNR and CDR2 as FQNEAQ (reference sequence). V lost 1 base, J lost 2 bases, and 4 bases stayed unmatched. CDR3 size: 15 residues. In DNA form, the CDR3 reads TGTGCCAGCAGCTTAGTGGGGGACAGTCAAGAGACCCAGTACTTC. Its protein product is CASSLVGDSQETQYF.

This chain connects TRBV2 to TRBJ1-1; D might be TRBD1 (5 bases). Between the trimmed V and J ends, which lost 7 bases and 1 base, there was a span of 13 bases. The germline V gene has CDR1 SNHLY and CDR2 FYNNEI. The CDR3 loop spans 14 amino acids. The CDR3 nucleotides read TGTGCCAGCACCCAGGGATCGAGGAACACTGAAGCTTTCTTT. Encoded protein: CASTQGSRNTEAFF.

V gene TRBV27 combines with J gene TRBJ2-6, with 9 positions matching TRBD1. Germline CDR1 reads MNHEY; CDR2 reads SMNVEV (reference sequence). The junction had 19 bases not matched to a gene; V was cut back by 6 bases and J by 1 base. CDR3 length: 21 residues. The CDR3 DNA is TGTGCCAGCAGATTTAAGGGGGGACAGGGAACATCTTGGTCTGGGGCCAACGTCCTGACTTTC. Translating gives CASRFKGGQGTSWSGANVLTF.

This clone was found a few times. The rearrangement uses TRBV28 and TRBJ1-3; no firm D call. V lost 7 bases and J 0 bases, leaving 10 bases between the germline ends. This CDR3 comprises 14 residues. Germline CDR1 reads MDHEN; CDR2 reads SYDVKM. In nucleotides, the CDR3 is TGTGCCAGCATCTCTCTTAACTCTGGAAACACCATATATTTT. It encodes CASISLNSGNTIYF.

The gene calls are TRBV15 and TRBJ1-5; tentative D call: TRBD1 (6 bases). There are 15 residues in the CDR3. Germline V gene sequence: CDR1 LNHNV, CDR2 YYDKDF (reference sequence). Trimming removed 6 bases from V and 0 bases from J, with 12 bases in between. CDR3 region: CATSPGQISNQPQHF. The CDR3 nucleotides read TGTGCCACCAGTCCCGGACAGATTAGCAATCAGCCCCAGCATTTT.

A remark on this clone: Distinct nucleotide sequences in the sample also encode this CDR3. The chain has TRBV3-1 (or the pseudogene TRBV3-2) and TRBJ1-2; a possible D gene is TRBD1 (6 bases). V gave up 3 bases and J gave up 7 bases, with 18 bases separating them. CDR1 LGHDT and CDR2 YNNKEL come from the germline V gene (reference sequence). The CDR3 is 15 amino acids. The CDR3 DNA sequence: TGTGCCAGCAGCCACGGGGGGGGCGGGAGGAGTGGCTACACCTTC. Protein product: CASSHGGGGRSGYTF.

This chain uses TRBV23-1 with TRBJ1-2, with unresolved D. TRBV23-1 is sorted into the ORF group, with uncertain function. The CDR3 sequence is 16 residues long. V lost 3 bases and J 3 bases, leaving 17 bases between the germline ends. CDR3 nucleotide sequence: TGCGCCAGCAGTCACCCCCCTAGGCTCGTTGACTATGGCTACACCTTC. Its translation: CASSHPPRLVDYGYTF.

The gene calls are TRBV28 and TRBJ1-5; possible D gene TRBD1, 6 bases. This CDR3 region has 15 residues. V gave up 6 bases and J gave up 4 bases, with 16 bases separating them. Per germline, CDR1 MDHEN and CDR2 SYDVKM. The CDR3 bases are TGTGCCAGCAGAGACCGGGGACACTTAAATCAGCCCCAGCATTTT. Translating it yields CASRDRGHLNQPQHF.

Only a few counts were recorded for this clone. The chain links TRBV5-5 to TRBJ1-5, with D perhaps matching TRBD1 (6 bases). CDR1 and CDR2 from the germline V gene are SGHKS and YYEKEE (reference sequence). The CDR3 contains 15 residues. Trimming removed 8 bases from V and 0 bases from J, with 15 bases in between. The CDR3 DNA reads TGTGCCAGTAATAGACAGGTGGATAGCAATCAGCCCCAGCATTTT. This sequence encodes CASNRQVDSNQPQHF.